These 22 T cell receptor beta chains were all obtained from the same sample, sequenced in a study of identical twins. MiXCR was run by TCRdb on the 5' RACE reads, yielding one entry per CDR3 protein. This repertoire shows about 920,000 distinct CDR3 sequences, 9% to 15% found once; its top ten account for roughly 1.5%. Another study also made use of these data, one on yellow fever vaccine responses in identical twins.

Source material: PBMCs. The receptors were gathered from a woman younger than 30 in good health.

V usage is TRBV9 and J usage is TRBJ2-3; D gene unclear. Per germline, CDR1 SGDLS and CDR2 YYNGEE. The CDR3 loop spans 14 amino acids. V gave up 0 bases and J gave up 2 bases, with 7 bases separating them. The CDR3 region is CASSVDQDTDTQYF. The CDR3 DNA reads as TGTGCCAGCAGCGTAGATCAGGACACAGATACGCAGTATTTT.

This clonotype was observed a few times. The CDR3 DNA sequence: TGCAGTGCTAGATACTTTGGAGGACAGGGTAGTCCCGAGCAGTACTTC. This sequence encodes CSARYFGGQGSPEQYF. The V call is TRBV20-1, the J call TRBJ2-7, with 8 bases that match TRBD1. The CDR3 covers 16 residues. The trim removed 2 bases at V and 6 bases at J, leaving 15 bases unmatched. Germline V gives CDR1 DFQATT, CDR2 SNEGSKA (reference sequence).

This clonotype was seen a few times. The chain recombines TRBV24-1 with TRBJ2-5; 7 bases line up with TRBD1. The germline V gene has CDR1 KGHDR and CDR2 SFDVKD. The CDR3 is made up of 18 amino acids. The V segment lost 4 bases and the J segment 2 bases; nucleotides outside the gene matches: 15. For the CDR3, the DNA is TGTGCCACCAGTGAGTTAAGACCAGGACAGGTAAAACAAGAGACCCAGTACTTC. Protein: CATSELRPGQVKQETQYF.

There are a few counts of this clonotype. This chain joins TRBV18 and TRBJ1-1; D gene ambiguous. CDR1 is KGHSH, CDR2 LQKENI, per germline. Trimming stripped 3 bases from V and 6 bases from J, with 17 bases between. There are 15 residues in the CDR3. The CDR3 here is CASSPTGPHGAEAFF. For the CDR3, the DNA is TGTGCCAGCTCACCTACCGGGCCTCACGGGGCTGAAGCTTTCTTT.

The chain couples TRBV24-1 to TRBJ2-5, with TRBD2 matching 7 bases. There are 15 residues in the CDR3. V dropped 0 bases and J dropped 2; count of bases not matched to a gene: 2. Germline-derived CDR1 and CDR2 are KGHDR and SFDVKD. The CDR3, as DNA: TGTGCCACCAGTGATTTGGCAGCGGGACAAGAGACCCAGTACTTC. This translates into CATSDLAAGQETQYF.

Remarks on this clonotype: The junction shows a germline mismatch at one end, possibly a read error. Here the CDR3 DNA reads TGTGCCACCAGCGAGACAGTGAACACTGAAGCTTTCTTT. Protein: CATSETVNTEAFF. This chain connects TRBV3-1 to TRBJ1-1; TRBD1 might be the D (5 bases). CDR3 size: 13 residues. Germline V gives CDR1 LGHDT, CDR2 YNNKEL (reference sequence).

This chain connects TRBV20-1 to TRBJ2-2; D gene uncertain. V lost 6 bases to trimming and J lost 2 bases, with 7 bases between them. CDR1 is DFQATT and CDR2 is SNEGSKA in the germline V gene (reference sequence). This CDR3 has 12 amino acids. CDR3 protein: CSAESNTGELFF. In DNA, the CDR3 is TGCAGTGCGGAAAGTAACACCGGGGAGCTGTTTTTT.

This clonotype turned up a few times. The chain joins TRBV7-2 to TRBJ2-2, with D unclear. In germline, CDR1 is SGHTA, CDR2 FQGNSA. Trimming took 4 bases from V and 7 from J, leaving 19 bases between them. This CDR3 region has 16 residues. The CDR3 loop is CASSSSTPAYSGELFF. The CDR3 bases are TGTGCCAGCAGCTCGTCTACCCCGGCTTATAGCGGGGAGCTGTTTTTT. Full variable domain (remainder filled in from reference TRBV7-2 and TRBJ2-2): GAGVSQSPSNKVTEKGKDVELRCDPISGHTALYWYRQSLGQGLEFLIYFQGNSAPDKSGLPSDRFSAERTGGSVSTLTIQRTQQEDSAVYLCASSSSTPAYSGELFFGEGSRLTVL.

The genes are TRBV10-3 and TRBJ1-2, with D possibly TRBD1 on 5 matching bases. CDR3 length: 13 amino acids. Germline V gene data show CDR1 as ENHRY and CDR2 as SYGVKD. Trimming left V 4 bases short and J 5 bases short, with 11 bases between. CDR3 region: CAISVRGEYGYTF. As DNA, the CDR3 is TGTGCCATCAGTGTCCGAGGGGAGTATGGCTACACCTTC.

This clonotype was seen ten or more times. This chain uses TRBV5-1 with TRBJ2-7; 15 nucleotides match TRBD2. The CDR3 covers 16 residues. Germline V gene lookup returns CDR1 SGHRS and CDR2 YFSETQ. After removal of 4 bases from V and 2 bases from J, the junction contained 4 bases not matched to a gene. The CDR3 coding sequence is TGCGCCAGCAGCCCGGGACTAGCGGGAGGCACCTACGAGCAGTACTTC. This translates into CASSPGLAGGTYEQYF.

Many counts were recorded for this clonotype. This chain links TRBV28 with TRBJ2-5, with D perhaps TRBD2 (6 bases). Germline lookup yields CDR1 MDHEN and CDR2 SYDVKM. V gave up 11 bases and J gave up 7 bases, with 14 bases separating them. This CDR3 is built from 11 residues. In DNA form, the CDR3 reads TGTGCCTCATTCGGGGGAGCGACCCAGTACTTC. Translated, it gives CASFGGATQYF.

The gene calls are TRBV12-3 or TRBV12-4 and TRBJ1-2; D unclear. V was shortened by 5 bases and J by 0 bases, with 16 bases between the two germline ends. There are 16 residues in the CDR3. The CDR3 DNA reads TGTGCCAGCAGTGCCCGTGGAGTCTTAGCTAACTATGGCTACACCTTC. Amino acid sequence: CASSARGVLANYGYTF.

This clonotype was observed a handful of times. The CDR3, as DNA: TGTGCCAGCAGTTTTGGACGGTCTGACACCATATATTTT. Amino acid sequence: CASSFGRSDTIYF. The chain is built from TRBV12-3 or TRBV12-4 and TRBJ1-3; D ambiguous. V was cut by 3 bases and J by 8 bases, with 11 bases left in between. CDR3 length: 13 residues.

The chain carries TRBV20-1 and TRBJ1-5, with D tentatively TRBD1 (6 bases). Germline CDR1 and CDR2: DFQATT and SNEGSKA (reference sequence). V lost 2 bases and J lost 8, with 10 bases in between. There are 12 residues in the CDR3. This chain's CDR3 is CSARQGKEPQHF. CDR3 nucleotides: TGCAGTGCTAGACAGGGGAAAGAGCCCCAGCATTTT.

This rearrangement joins TRBV3-1 to TRBJ2-5; 11 bases are a match to TRBD2. Germline assignment: CDR1 LGHDT and CDR2 YNNKEL (reference sequence). V gave up 4 bases and J gave up 5 bases; unmatched junction bases: 9. The CDR3 extends over 16 amino acids. CDR3 in DNA: TGTGCCAGCAGCCGAGGGACTAGCGGTCCTCGGGAGACCCAGTACTTC. Residues: CASSRGTSGPRETQYF.

This clonotype occurred a few times. This sequence joins TRBV6-1 and TRBJ1-1; D might be TRBD1 (6 bases). Germline CDR1 reads MNHNS; CDR2 reads SASEGT. The CDR3 totals 15 residues. V lost 0 bases to trimming and J lost 2 bases, with 10 bases between them. In nucleotides, the CDR3 is TGTGCCAGCAGTGAAGCTGGGGACATTAACACTGAAGCTTTCTTT. Amino acid sequence: CASSEAGDINTEAFF.

This clonotype appeared many times. The V call is TRBV5-1, the J call TRBJ1-1, with 10 bases matching TRBD1. This CDR3 contains 16 residues. CDR1 and CDR2 (germline): SGHRS, YFSETQ. V shed 0 bases and J 1 base; nucleotides not matched to a gene: 3. As DNA, the CDR3 is TGCGCCAGCAGCTTGGGGGACAGGGGCGAGAACACTGAAGCTTTCTTT. Translating gives CASSLGDRGENTEAFF.

The chain carries TRBV18 and TRBJ2-5; a possible D gene is TRBD2 (5 bases). The CDR3 spans 13 residues. Germline-derived CDR1 and CDR2 are KGHSH and LQKENI. V was pared by 0 bases and J by 5 bases, with 7 bases between. CDR3 residues: CASSPPLAETQYF. For the CDR3, the DNA is TGTGCCAGCTCACCACCTCTAGCCGAGACCCAGTACTTC.

This clonotype was seen only a few times. The rearrangement uses TRBV7-3 and TRBJ2-3; 8 bases are a match to TRBD1. The germline V gene encodes CDR1 SGHTA and CDR2 FQGTGA. The V and J ends lost 2 bases and 11 bases, in that order; junction bases with no gene match: 18. The CDR3 runs to 17 residues. CDR3 nucleotides: TGTGCCAGCAGCTTACGTCCTGGGACAGGAAAAGTCTCGGGGCAGTATTTT. Protein sequence: CASSLRPGTGKVSGQYF.

J is TRBJ2-3 and V is TRBV10-2; 8 bases map to TRBD1. Trimming took 5 bases from V and 3 from J; bases not matched to a gene: 7. The length of the CDR3 is 15 residues. Germline values: CDR1 WSHSY, CDR2 SAAADI. In DNA, the CDR3 is TGCGCCAGCAGTAACGGACAGGGCGTGACAGATACGCAGTATTTT. It translates to CASSNGQGVTDTQYF.

In its sample, this clonotype was seen a few times. J is TRBJ2-2 and V is TRBV7-9, with D unresolved. This CDR3 is built from 14 residues. Germline CDR1 reads SEHNR; CDR2 reads FQNEAQ (reference sequence). Trimming pared 4 bases from V and 6 bases from J, leaving 12 bases between. The CDR3 DNA follows: TGTGCCAGCAGCTCTCCAAAGGGCCCCGGGGAGCTGTTTTTT. Translated: CASSSPKGPGELFF.

The genes are TRBV20-1 and TRBJ1-4; TRBD1 aligns across 8 bases. CDR1 is DFQATT and CDR2 is SNEGSKA in the germline V gene (reference sequence). The CDR3 loop spans 12 amino acids. After removal of 7 bases from V and 6 bases from J, the junction contained 4 bases not matched to a gene. The CDR3 reads CSVMTGDEKLFF. The DNA for the CDR3 is TGCAGTGTTATGACAGGGGATGAAAAACTGTTTTTT.